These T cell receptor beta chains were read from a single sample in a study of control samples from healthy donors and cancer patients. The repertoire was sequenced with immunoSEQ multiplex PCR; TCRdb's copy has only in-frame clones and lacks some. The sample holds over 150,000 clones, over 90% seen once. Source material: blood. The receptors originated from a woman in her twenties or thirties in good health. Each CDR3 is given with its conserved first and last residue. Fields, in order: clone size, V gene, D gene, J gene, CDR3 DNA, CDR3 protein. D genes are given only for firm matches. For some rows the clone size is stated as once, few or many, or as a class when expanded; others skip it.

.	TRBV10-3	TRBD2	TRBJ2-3	TGTGCCATCAGTCCGACTAGCGGGAGTGATACGCAGTATTTT	CAISPTSGSDTQYF
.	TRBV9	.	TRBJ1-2	TGTGCCAGCAGTCCGGACAGCCCTAACTATGGCTACACCTTC	CASSPDSPNYGYTF
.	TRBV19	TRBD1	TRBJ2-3	TGTGCCAGTAGTTTGGGGACAGGGCCAGATACGCAGTATTTT	CASSLGTGPDTQYF
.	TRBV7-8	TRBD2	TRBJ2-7	TGTGCCAGCACCTCCGGGACTAGCGGCCCCTACGAGCAGTACTTC	CASTSGTSGPYEQYF
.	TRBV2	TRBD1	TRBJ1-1	TGTGCCAGCAGTGGGGACAGGGAAAAAATGAACACTGAAGCTTTCTTT	CASSGDREKMNTEAFF
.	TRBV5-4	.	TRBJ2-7	TGTGCCAGCAGCCCCGGGGGCCATCCTTACGAGCAGTACTTC	CASSPGGHPYEQYF
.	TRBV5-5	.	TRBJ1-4	TGTGCCAGCAGCTTGGGGACCACTAATGAAAAACTGTTTTTT	CASSLGTTNEKLFF
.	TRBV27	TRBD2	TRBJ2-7	TGTGCCAGCAGTTGGGGGGGGGAGGACTCCTACGAGCAGTACTTC	CASSWGGEDSYEQYF
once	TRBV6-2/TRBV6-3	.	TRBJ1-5	TGTGCCAGCAGTTACCTAGGTCGTGGGACGGGTAATCAGCCCCAGCATTTT	CASSYLGRGTGNQPQHF
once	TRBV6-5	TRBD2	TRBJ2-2	TGTGCCAGCAGTCGACTAGCGGAGGGTACCGGGGAGCTGTTTTTT	CASSRLAEGTGELFF